The 25 T cell receptor beta chains below come from one sample, sequenced in a study of blood T cell repertoires in COVID-19 (dated by TCRdb to 2020 to 2021). Libraries were prepared through the immunoSEQ multiplex PCR assay. Here the immuneACCESS table is served through TCRdb, limited to in-frame sequences with V and J called. Missing clones are a known gap in these copies; in checked studies unresolved V genes cover under half, and the rest lacks a known reason. This sample has 200,000 to 300,000 clones in its table, and more than 80% of those were observed once. Clones ranked in the top ten supply roughly 5.5% of the sample. Source material: peripheral blood. Receptors were obtained from a human donor in a cohort sampled during active COVID-19.

This chain connects TRBV2 to TRBJ2-2; D is possibly TRBD2 (6 bases). There are 17 residues in the CDR3. Germline V gene data show CDR1 as SNHLY and CDR2 as FYNNEI. The V gene lost 7 bases and the J gene lost 6 bases, with 24 bases spanning the gap. CDR3 loop: CASKGTWGPVAAGELFF. Here the CDR3 DNA reads TGTGCCAGCAAGGGGACCTGGGGTCCCGTAGCGGCCGGGGAGCTGTTTTTT.

The table lists this clone with a few counts. This chain uses TRBV19 with TRBJ2-7; 8 positions agree with TRBD2. V was pared by 3 bases and J by 0 bases, with 13 bases of the junction left unmatched. Germline CDR1 and CDR2: LNHDA and SQIVND (reference sequence). This CDR3 is built from 18 residues. The CDR3 coding sequence is TGTGCCAGTAGTATTATTGCTCAAACTAGCGGTTTCTCCTACGAGCAGTACTTC. It encodes CASSIIAQTSGFSYEQYF.

A note on this clone: The sample has other DNA sequences that encode this CDR3 too. The V and J genes are TRBV28 and TRBJ1-1; TRBD1 aligns across 8 bases. From germline, CDR1 is MDHEN and CDR2 SYDVKM. V lost 4 bases, J lost 1 base, and 2 bases stayed unmatched. CDR3 size: 14 residues. The CDR3 spells CASSSGQGNTEAFF. As DNA, the CDR3 is TGTGCCAGCAGTTCTGGACAGGGGAACACTGAAGCTTTCTTT.

The rearrangement uses TRBV5-4 and TRBJ2-2; possibly TRBD1 for D (5 bases). This CDR3 contains 15 residues. Trimming removed 2 bases from V and 5 bases from J, with 13 bases in between. In germline, CDR1 is SGHNT, CDR2 YYREEE (reference sequence). CDR3 amino acids: CASSFDRGRTGELFF. CDR3 nucleotides: TGTGCCAGCAGCTTTGATAGGGGAAGGACCGGGGAGCTGTTTTTT.

The chain has TRBV27 and TRBJ2-7; 8 positions agree with TRBD1. After removal of 4 bases from V and 3 bases from J, the junction contained 17 bases not matched to a gene. Germline V gives CDR1 MNHEY, CDR2 SMNVEV (reference sequence). CDR3 size: 18 residues. CDR3 region: CASSSKITGTGLLYEQYF. The CDR3 DNA follows: TGTGCCAGCAGTTCAAAGATTACAGGGACAGGCCTCCTCTACGAGCAGTACTTC.

Only a few counts were recorded for this clone. Other DNA variants within this sample encode the same CDR3. The V call is TRBV6-5, the J call TRBJ2-7; 10 nucleotides align to TRBD1. The CDR3 is 15 amino acids. Germline loops: CDR1 MNHEY, CDR2 SVGAGI. Trimming at V came to 2 bases and at J to 6 bases, leaving 7 bases not matched to a gene. The chain's CDR3 is CASSYKGTGDREQYF. Written as DNA, the CDR3 is TGTGCCAGCAGTTACAAGGGGACAGGGGATCGCGAGCAGTACTTC.

This rearrangement joins TRBV2 to TRBJ1-4; the D is unclear. V lost 5 bases and J lost 3, with 13 bases in between. This CDR3 region has 15 residues. Looked up from germline, CDR1 is SNHLY and CDR2 is FYNNEI. The CDR3 loop is CASSSGIRANEKLFF. The DNA for the CDR3 is TGTGCCAGCAGTTCGGGGATAAGAGCTAATGAAAAACTGTTTTTT.

This clone was detected only a few times. J is TRBJ1-6 and V is TRBV28; 7 nucleotides match TRBD1. With 5 bases clipped from V and 7 bases from J, the junction kept 8 bases outside the gene matches. There are 15 residues in the CDR3. In germline, CDR1 is MDHEN, CDR2 SYDVKM. The CDR3 DNA reads as TGTGCCAGCAGTATCTCCGGGACAGCGAATTCACCCCTCCACTTT. Translation gives CASSISGTANSPLHF.

This clone was seen only a few times. The rearrangement links TRBV15 to TRBJ2-7; maybe TRBD1 (5 bases). V shed 1 base and J shed 0 bases, with 16 bases lying between them. Germline V lookup: CDR1 LNHNV, CDR2 YYDKDF (reference sequence). The CDR3 is made up of 17 amino acids. The CDR3 DNA reads TGTGCCACCAGCAGAGGATTGGCGGACAAACACTCCTACGAGCAGTACTTC. This encodes CATSRGLADKHSYEQYF. The full variable domain, its missing parts supplied by reference TRBV15 and TRBJ2-7, is DAMVIQNPRYQVTQFGKPVTLSCSQTLNHNVMYWYQQKSSQAPKLLFHYYDKDFNNEADTPDNFQSRRPNTSFCFLDIRSPGLGDTAMYLCATSRGLADKHSYEQYFGPGTRLTVT.

The CDR3 loop is CASSQEEAGAPYEQYF. In DNA form, the CDR3 reads TGCGCCAGCAGCCAAGAGGAAGCGGGAGCGCCCTACGAGCAGTACTTC. The rearrangement uses TRBV4-1 and TRBJ2-7; 8 bases align to TRBD2. CDR1 is MGHRA and CDR2 is YSYEKL in the germline V gene. This CDR3 contains 16 residues. Trimming took 0 bases from V and 2 from J; bases not matched to a gene: 6.

This clone was counted only a few times. The chain carries TRBV11-1 and TRBJ2-2; D is uncertain. Germline V gene data show CDR1 as SGHAT and CDR2 as FQDESV (reference sequence). The CDR3 length is 13 residues. V dropped 8 bases and J dropped 3 bases, with 10 bases sitting between them. The CDR3 DNA sequence: TGTGCCAGCTCCCGCTCGGACACCGGGGAGCTGTTTTTT. Its translation: CASSRSDTGELFF.

The chain couples TRBV14 to TRBJ2-1; 9 bases agree with TRBD2. Germline CDR1 SGHDN, CDR2 FVKESK. Trimming took 1 base from V and 8 from J; bases not matched to a gene: 9. The CDR3 is 16 residues long. For the CDR3, the DNA is TGTGCCAGCAGCCAAGGGCCGGGACTAGCTAGCTATGAGCAGTTCTTC. Its translation is CASSQGPGLASYEQFF.

The gene calls are TRBV11-2 and TRBJ1-1, with D tentatively TRBD1 (5 bases). Germline V gene lookup returns CDR1 SGHAT and CDR2 FQNNGV. The CDR3 runs to 15 residues. V lost 0 bases, J lost 2 bases, and 10 bases lay in between. As DNA, the CDR3 is TGTGCCAGCAGCTTAGATGGGGCTTTTAACACTGAAGCTTTCTTT. Amino acid sequence: CASSLDGAFNTEAFF. The full variable domain, completed using reference TRBV11-2 and TRBJ1-1, is EAGVAQSPRYKIIEKRQSVAFWCNPISGHATLYWYQQILGQGPKLLIQFQNNGVVDDSQLPKDRFSAERLKGVDSTLKIQPAKLEDSAVYLCASSLDGAFNTEAFFGQGTRLTVV.

This clone showed up just once. The J gene is TRBJ2-7, the V gene TRBV20-1; D possibly corresponds to TRBD2 (5 bases). V lost 3 bases and J 2 bases, leaving 14 bases between the germline ends. The CDR3 spans 14 residues. CDR1 is DFQATT, CDR2 SNEGSKA, per germline (reference sequence). The CDR3: CSASGRGFPYEQYF. The CDR3 region has the DNA TGCAGTGCTAGTGGACGGGGTTTCCCCTACGAGCAGTACTTC.

V is TRBV7-2 and J is TRBJ1-5; D perhaps matches TRBD1 (5 bases). Germline-derived CDR1 and CDR2 are SGHTA and FQGNSA. The CDR3 sequence is 13 residues long. V shed 4 bases and J shed 6 bases, with 10 bases lying between them. This CDR3 is CASSSQEGQPQHF. In DNA form, the CDR3 reads TGTGCCAGCAGCTCACAGGAAGGTCAGCCCCAGCATTTT.

The genes are TRBV5-1 and TRBJ2-7; 9 bases are shared with TRBD1. The CDR3 loop spans 15 amino acids. Looked up from germline, CDR1 is SGHRS and CDR2 is YFSETQ. The V and J ends lost 4 bases and 6 bases, in that order; junction bases with no gene match: 11. CDR3 residues: CASSTGMGQGTEQYF. The CDR3, as DNA: TGCGCCAGCAGCACGGGGATGGGACAGGGAACCGAGCAGTACTTC.

The chain is built from TRBV3-1 (or the pseudogene TRBV3-2) and TRBJ2-1, with a tentative D call TRBD2 (6 bases). V was pared by 4 bases and J by 7 bases, with 17 bases between. CDR1 is LGHDT, CDR2 YNNKEL, per germline (reference sequence). The CDR3 is made up of 15 amino acids. CDR3 amino acids: CASSLGTHGGNEQFF. The CDR3 DNA sequence: TGTGCCAGCAGCCTTGGGACTCATGGGGGTAATGAGCAGTTCTTC.

The rearrangement joins TRBV7-8 to TRBJ2-2, with D possibly TRBD1 on 6 matching bases. The CDR3 totals 14 residues. Germline V gene sequence: CDR1 SGHVS, CDR2 FQNEAQ. The V end lost 5 bases, the J end lost 7 bases, and 14 bases lay between the germline ends. CDR3: CASSLNRAGGELFF. The CDR3 nucleotides are TGTGCCAGCAGCCTTAACAGGGCTGGCGGGGAGCTGTTTTTT. Full variable domain (rest looked up from reference TRBV7-8 and TRBJ2-2): GAGVSQSPRYKVAKRGQDVALRCDPISGHVSLFWYQQALGQGPEFLTYFQNEAQLDKSGLPSDRFFAERPEGSVSTLKIQRTQQEDSAVYLCASSLNRAGGELFFGEGSRLTVL.

This clone was recorded only once. The chain combines TRBV9 with TRBJ1-2; no definite D call. The V end lost 3 bases, the J end lost 10 bases, and 19 bases lay between the germline ends. This CDR3 contains 14 residues. Germline loops: CDR1 SGDLS, CDR2 YYNGEE. CDR3 sequence: CASSGTGRTILYTF. CDR3 nucleotide sequence: TGTGCCAGCAGCGGAACCGGGAGGACGATTCTCTACACCTTC.

Worth noting for this clone: Other nucleotide sequences from this sample produce the same CDR3. The chain uses TRBV7-2 and TRBJ1-1; D unresolved. Germline values: CDR1 SGHTA, CDR2 FQGNSA. This CDR3 contains 14 residues. V was shortened by 0 bases and J by 1 base, with 6 bases between the two germline ends. This CDR3 reads CASSLALGNTEAFF. The DNA for the CDR3 is TGTGCCAGCAGCTTAGCGCTCGGGAACACTGAAGCTTTCTTT. The entire variable domain, with the rest obtained from reference TRBV7-2 and TRBJ1-1, is as follows: GAGVSQSPSNKVTEKGKDVELRCDPISGHTALYWYRQSLGQGLEFLIYFQGNSAPDKSGLPSDRFSAERTGGSVSTLTIQRTQQEDSAVYLCASSLALGNTEAFFGQGTRLTVV.

This clone has a handful of counts. V gene TRBV6-6 combines with J gene TRBJ1-2; D remains ambiguous. Germline V gene data show CDR1 as MNHNY and CDR2 as SVGAGI (reference sequence). CDR3 size: 16 residues. V gave up 0 bases and J gave up 7 bases, with 18 bases separating them. CDR3 loop: CASSYSPLWSSSGYTF. CDR3 bases: TGTGCCAGCAGTTACTCCCCTTTATGGTCCTCGAGTGGCTACACCTTC.

The chain has TRBV5-8 and TRBJ1-1; a possible D gene is TRBD1 (5 bases). V was cut by 1 base and J by 1 base, with 5 bases left in between. The CDR3 length is 13 residues. In germline, CDR1 is SGHTS, CDR2 YDEGEE. The CDR3 sequence: CASSLQGNTEAFF. In DNA form, the CDR3 reads TGTGCCAGCAGCTTGCAGGGGAACACTGAAGCTTTCTTT.

V and J are TRBV11-1 and TRBJ1-4, with 10 bases aligning to TRBD1. The CDR3 extends over 16 amino acids. Germline V CDR1 and CDR2: SGHAT, FQDESV (reference sequence). The V segment lost 5 bases and the J segment 8 bases; nucleotides outside the gene matches: 11. CDR3 protein: CASSRPGTGVSEKLFF. CDR3 in DNA: TGTGCCAGCAGCAGACCCGGGACAGGGGTGAGCGAAAAACTGTTTTTT.

The V and J genes are TRBV18 and TRBJ2-4, with 12 bases aligning to TRBD2. This CDR3 spans 15 amino acids. Looked up from germline, CDR1 is KGHSH and CDR2 is LQKENI. Trimming removed 6 bases from V and 6 bases from J; junction bases left unmatched: 6. The CDR3: CASSRTSGTGNIQYF. CDR3 coding DNA: TGTGCCAGCTCTCGGACTAGCGGGACGGGAAACATTCAGTACTTC. Full variable domain (missing parts from reference TRBV18 and TRBJ2-4): NAGVMQNPRHLVRRRGQEARLRCSPMKGHSHVYWYRQLPEEGLKFMVYLQKENIIDESGMPKERFSAEFPKEGPSILRIQQVVRGDSAAYFCASSRTSGTGNIQYFGAGTRLSVL.

The CDR3 nucleotides are TGTGCCAGCAGCCCTGGCACAGTAGGTACTGAAGCTTTCTTT. Encoded protein: CASSPGTVGTEAFF. The rearrangement joins TRBV3-1 (or the pseudogene TRBV3-2) to TRBJ1-1; unclear D gene. This CDR3 spans 14 amino acids. V lost 4 bases to trimming and J lost 5 bases, with 14 bases between them. Germline V gives CDR1 LGHDT, CDR2 YNNKEL (reference sequence).